This passage covers 11 T cell receptor beta chains from one sample sequenced in a study of T cell responses to AZD1222 COVID-19 vaccine. Libraries were prepared by immunoSEQ multiplex PCR; TCRdb keeps only in-frame clonotypes and omits some of them. The repertoire has 150,000 to 200,000 clones, around 94% of them found once; the top ten carry about 1%. This material consisted of peripheral blood, taken on day 0 of AZD1222 vaccination. The receptors come from an adult in good health.

The chain links TRBV9 to TRBJ2-3; D is unresolved. The germline CDR1 and CDR2 sequences are SGDLS and YYNGEE. This CDR3 spans 12 amino acids. Trimming pared 4 bases from V and 5 bases from J, leaving 8 bases between. The CDR3 spells CASSPRGDTQYF. The CDR3 bases are TGTGCCAGCAGCCCCCGAGGAGATACGCAGTATTTT.

J is TRBJ1-2 and V is TRBV14, with D perhaps TRBD1 (5 bases). CDR1 SGHDN and CDR2 FVKESK come from the germline V gene. The V gene lost 3 bases and the J gene lost 3 bases, with 17 bases spanning the gap. This CDR3 spans 16 amino acids. The DNA of the CDR3 is TGTGCCAGCAGCCAGAAGGGGCGACCTGGGGACTATGGCTACACCTTC. This translates into CASSQKGRPGDYGYTF.

The sample holds one count of this clone. The chain uses TRBV30 and TRBJ1-5; D gene uncertain. CDR1 and CDR2 from the germline V gene are GTSNPN and SVGIG (reference sequence). Trimming left V 0 bases short and J 1 base short, with 7 bases between. The CDR3 runs 14 residues. The CDR3 bases are TGTGCCTGGAGTGTACACTACAGCAATCAGCCCCAGCATTTT. Its protein is CAWSVHYSNQPQHF.

The gene calls are TRBV5-6 and TRBJ1-1; the D is unclear. Germline CDR1 SGHDT, CDR2 YYEEEE. This CDR3 has 14 amino acids. Trimming shortened V by 3 bases and J by 4 bases, and 13 bases separated the two germline ends. The CDR3 DNA is TGTGCCAGCAGCTCGACGAACCCAGCCACTGAAGCTTTCTTT. It codes for CASSSTNPATEAFF.

This clone has only one observation. The V call is TRBV5-6, the J call TRBJ1-4, with 9 nucleotides matching TRBD1. The germline gives CDR1 SGHDT, CDR2 YYEEEE. The CDR3 is 15 amino acids. The junction had 6 bases not matched to a gene; V was cut back by 5 bases and J by 4 bases. This CDR3 is CASREWTGVNEKLFF. The CDR3 DNA sequence: TGTGCCAGCAGGGAATGGACAGGGGTTAATGAAAAACTGTTTTTT.

This sequence joins TRBV19 and TRBJ2-6; no reliable D call. CDR3 length: 15 residues. The germline V and J ends were trimmed by 0 bases and 4 bases, with 7 bases remaining between them. In germline, CDR1 is LNHDA, CDR2 SQIVND (reference sequence). DNA of the CDR3: TGTGCCAGTAGTATAGACGGGTCCGGGGCCAACGTCCTGACTTTC. Amino acids: CASSIDGSGANVLTF.

This rearrangement joins TRBV19 to TRBJ2-1; TRBD2 aligns across 9 bases. This CDR3 region has 15 residues. Germline V lookup: CDR1 LNHDA, CDR2 SQIVND (reference sequence). Unmatched junction bases numbered 5, after V lost 6 bases and J lost 2 bases. CDR3 region: CASSVERGAYNEQFF. CDR3 DNA sequence: TGTGCCAGTAGCGTAGAGCGGGGGGCCTACAATGAGCAGTTCTTC.

The CDR3 loop reads CASSLLAGGPGTQYF. The CDR3 DNA reads TGTGCCAGCAGCTTGCTAGCGGGGGGACCAGGTACGCAGTATTTT. The genes are TRBV11-2 and TRBJ2-3; TRBD2 aligns across 11 bases. Germline V gene sequence: CDR1 SGHAT, CDR2 FQNNGV. Trimming took 3 bases from V and 8 from J; bases not matched to a gene: 7. The CDR3 contains 15 residues.

The chain carries TRBV3-1 (or the pseudogene TRBV3-2) and TRBJ2-7; 10 bases agree with TRBD1. The germline gives CDR1 LGHDT, CDR2 YNNKEL (reference sequence). The V and J ends lost 4 bases and 6 bases, in that order; junction bases with no gene match: 15. This CDR3 is 17 amino acids long. CDR3 nucleotide sequence: TGTGCCAGCAGCCGAAGCCCCCCGGGACAGGGGTCGTTCGAGCAGTACTTC. Translating gives CASSRSPPGQGSFEQYF.

V and J are TRBV4-2 and TRBJ2-5; 9 nucleotides align to TRBD2. Germline V gives CDR1 LGHNA, CDR2 YNFKEQ. The CDR3 contains 17 residues. The junction had 10 bases not matched to a gene; V was cut back by 0 bases and J by 5 bases. The CDR3 region is CASSQDLWRGGPETQYF. CDR3 sequence (DNA): TGTGCCAGCAGCCAAGATCTATGGCGGGGGGGCCCGGAGACCCAGTACTTC.

V gene TRBV7-9 combines with J gene TRBJ1-2; no firm D call. This CDR3 comprises 10 residues. V gave up 8 bases and J gave up 7 bases, with 8 bases separating them. Germline assignment: CDR1 SEHNR and CDR2 FQNEAQ (reference sequence). CDR3 coding DNA: TGTGCCAGCGATGAGGGTGGCTACACCTTC. Its protein product is CASDEGGYTF.